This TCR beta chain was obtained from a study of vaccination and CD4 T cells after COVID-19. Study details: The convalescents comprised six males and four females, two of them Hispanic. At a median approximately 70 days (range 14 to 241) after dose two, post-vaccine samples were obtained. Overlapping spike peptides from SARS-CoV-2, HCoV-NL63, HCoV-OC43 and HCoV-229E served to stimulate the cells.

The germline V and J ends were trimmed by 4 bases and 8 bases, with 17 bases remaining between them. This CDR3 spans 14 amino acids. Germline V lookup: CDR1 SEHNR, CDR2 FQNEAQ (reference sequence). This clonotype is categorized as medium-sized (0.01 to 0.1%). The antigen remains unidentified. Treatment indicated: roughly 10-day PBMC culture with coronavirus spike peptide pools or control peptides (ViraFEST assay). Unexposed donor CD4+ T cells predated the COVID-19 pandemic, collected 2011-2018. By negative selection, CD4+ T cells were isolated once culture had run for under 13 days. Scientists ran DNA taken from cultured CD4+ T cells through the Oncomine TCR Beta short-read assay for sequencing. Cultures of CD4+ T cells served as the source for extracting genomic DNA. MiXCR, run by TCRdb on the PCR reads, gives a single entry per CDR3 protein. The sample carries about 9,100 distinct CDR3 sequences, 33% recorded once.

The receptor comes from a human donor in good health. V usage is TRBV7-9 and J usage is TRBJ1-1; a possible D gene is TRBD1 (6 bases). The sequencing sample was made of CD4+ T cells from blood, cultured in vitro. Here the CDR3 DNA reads TGTGCCAGCAGCTCCCCGGGGGCGGCGACCGAAGCTTTCTTT. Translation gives CASSSPGAATEAFF.